These 21 T cell receptor beta chains share one sample of origin, sequenced in a study of neurological immune-mediated disorders. Each CDR3 protein gets one entry after TCRdb re-called the 5' RACE reads with MiXCR. This table holds about 120,000 distinct CDR3 sequences, more than 2.5% found once. Sequencing was carried out using PBMCs. These receptors all come from a woman under 40 with multiple sclerosis.

This clonotype was counted ten times or more. The chain combines TRBV10-3 with TRBJ2-1, with 14 bases that match TRBD2. The CDR3 covers 13 residues. J lost 14 bases, V lost 3 bases, and 3 bases had no gene match. Germline assignment: CDR1 ENHRY and CDR2 SYGVKD. CDR3 protein: CAISDRTSGRKFF. CDR3 sequence (DNA): TGTGCCATCAGTGACAGGACTAGCGGGAGGAAGTTCTTC.

In its sample, this clonotype was seen many times. DNA of the CDR3: TGTGCCATCAGTGAGTCGGCTAGCGGGAGACCGTACGCCTACAATGAGCAGTTCTTC. The encoded protein is CAISESASGRPYAYNEQFF. The chain is built from TRBV10-3 and TRBJ2-1, with 10 bases identical to TRBD2. CDR3 length: 19 amino acids. V shed 0 bases and J 2 bases; nucleotides not matched to a gene: 10. The germline V gene encodes CDR1 ENHRY and CDR2 SYGVKD.

This clonotype was detected ten times or more. The chain recombines TRBV20-1 with TRBJ1-4, with D uncertain. CDR3 length: 14 residues. V lost 0 bases to trimming and J lost 5 bases, with 10 bases between them. Germline CDR1 and CDR2: DFQATT and SNEGSKA (reference sequence). The CDR3 DNA follows: TGCAGTGCTAGAGATGTGGAGCCAAATGAAAAACTGTTTTTT. This codes for CSARDVEPNEKLFF.

Many counts were recorded for this clonotype. The chain has TRBV10-3 and TRBJ2-7; 7 positions match TRBD1. Germline CDR1 and CDR2: ENHRY and SYGVKD. The CDR3 covers 13 residues. Trimming at V came to 8 bases and at J to 0 bases, leaving 4 bases not matched to a gene. CDR3 in amino acids: CAIGTETSYEQYF. DNA for the CDR3: TGTGCCATCGGGACAGAGACCTCCTACGAGCAGTACTTC.

The V gene is TRBV20-1, the J gene TRBJ1-4; D is uncertain. CDR3 length: 13 residues. Germline V gene lookup returns CDR1 DFQATT and CDR2 SNEGSKA (reference sequence). V shed 6 bases and J shed 3 bases, with 11 bases lying between them. CDR3 sequence (DNA): TGCAGTGCCCACAAAAGCGCTAATGAAAAACTGTTTTTT. Its protein is CSAHKSANEKLFF.

This clonotype was detected many times. For the CDR3, the DNA is TGCAGTGCTTTCCGGACTAGCGGGGGGGTTAAAAACATTCAGTACTTC. It translates to CSAFRTSGGVKNIQYF. The chain is built from TRBV20-1 and TRBJ2-4; 15 bases align to TRBD2. From germline, CDR1 is DFQATT and CDR2 SNEGSKA (reference sequence). V dropped 5 bases and J dropped 4; count of bases not matched to a gene: 6. The CDR3 length is 16 residues.

This clonotype was detected ten times or more. The gene calls are TRBV3-1 and TRBJ2-3, with D maybe TRBD1 (5 bases). Trimming pared 8 bases from V and 4 bases from J, leaving 13 bases between. The CDR3 sequence is 13 residues long. Germline V gives CDR1 LGHDT, CDR2 YNNKEL (reference sequence). This CDR3 is CASGTQGADTQYF. The CDR3 DNA follows: TGTGCCAGCGGCACCCAAGGGGCAGATACGCAGTATTTT.

This clonotype has at least ten counts. V is TRBV5-1 and J is TRBJ2-3; weak D call: TRBD1 (5 bases). This CDR3 comprises 16 residues. CDR1 is SGHRS, CDR2 YFSETQ, per germline. V lost 4 bases and J 3 bases, leaving 18 bases between the germline ends. The CDR3 protein is CASSLPSSQGTDTQYF. The CDR3 DNA is TGCGCCAGCAGCCTTCCTTCCAGCCAGGGAACAGATACGCAGTATTTT.

This clonotype was seen more than once but under ten times. The rearrangement links TRBV4-1 to TRBJ2-1; the D gene is possibly TRBD1 (6 bases). This CDR3 spans 15 amino acids. In germline, CDR1 is MGHRA, CDR2 YSYEKL. With 4 bases removed from V and 5 bases from J, the gap between germline ends came to 15 bases. Here the CDR3 DNA reads TGCGCCAGCAGCCCTAGAAGGAACAGGGACAATGAGCAGTTCTTC. Protein sequence: CASSPRRNRDNEQFF.

The sample holds one count of this clonotype. A much larger clone lies a single base off, so this may be a read error. Without the conserved terminal phenylalanine or tryptophan, this CDR3 likely stems from a read error. This rearrangement joins TRBV11-2 to TRBJ1-5; D not resolved. V lost 5 bases to trimming and J lost 2 bases, with 7 bases between them. The CDR3 covers 13 residues. Germline CDR1 SGHAT, CDR2 FQNNGV. The CDR3 region has the DNA TGTGCCAGCAGCCCAGAACGCAATCAGCCCCAGCATTTA. Its protein product is CASSPERNQPQHL.

This clonotype was recorded at least ten times. This chain links TRBV7-2 with TRBJ2-3, with TRBD1 matching over 7 bases. This CDR3 spans 15 amino acids. Losses at the gene ends were 5 bases for V and 0 bases for J; bases not matched to a gene: 5. Germline CDR1 is SGHTA and CDR2 is FQGNSA. Written as DNA, the CDR3 is TGTGCCAGCAGCACCCGGACAGGCAGCACAGATACGCAGTATTTT. Translated: CASSTRTGSTDTQYF.

This clonotype came up many times. The chain employs TRBV7-9 and TRBJ1-2; D is ambiguous. The CDR3 runs 11 residues. V lost 5 bases to trimming and J lost 7 bases, with 8 bases between them. Per germline, CDR1 SEHNR and CDR2 FQNEAQ (reference sequence). CDR3 sequence (DNA): TGTGCCAGCAGCGTACAGTTTGGCTACACCTTC. Translated, it gives CASSVQFGYTF.

This clonotype showed up many times. This chain's CDR3 is CASSQDWGNTEKLFF. The CDR3 DNA is TGCGCCAGCAGCCAAGATTGGGGGAATACTGAAAAACTGTTTTTT. V and J are TRBV4-3 and TRBJ1-4; TRBD1 might be the D (5 bases). Germline CDR1 LGHNA, CDR2 YSLEER. The CDR3 has 15 amino acids. V was trimmed by 0 bases and J by 7 bases, leaving 12 bases between them.

This clonotype was recorded at least ten times. The chain combines TRBV7-8 with TRBJ2-5, with D possibly being TRBD1 (7 bases). The CDR3 sequence is 17 residues long. Trimming stripped 3 bases from V and 5 bases from J, with 22 bases between. Germline V gene data show CDR1 as SGHVS and CDR2 as FQNEAQ. The CDR3, as DNA: TGTGCCAGCAGCTTCCAGGGGGGAATAGGGGGACGGGAGACCCAGTACTTC. The encoded protein is CASSFQGGIGGRETQYF.

This chain links TRBV29-1 with TRBJ1-2, with 8 bases that match TRBD1. Germline CDR1 and CDR2: SQVTM and ANQGSEA. The trim removed 8 bases at V and 2 bases at J, leaving 13 bases unmatched. The CDR3 is 15 residues long. CDR3 sequence (DNA): TGCAGCATCCCCCTCCGGACAGGGAAAAACTATGGCTACACCTTC. As protein: CSIPLRTGKNYGYTF.

The table lists this clonotype with many counts. The genes are TRBV5-1 and TRBJ2-3; 8 bases agree with TRBD1. Germline V gene data show CDR1 as SGHRS and CDR2 as YFSETQ. The CDR3 contains 14 residues. V lost 2 bases, J lost 3 bases, and 2 bases stayed unmatched. The CDR3 DNA sequence: TGCGCCAGCAGCTTACGACAGGGGACAGATACGCAGTATTTT. It translates to CASSLRQGTDTQYF.

This clonotype occurred many times. The chain employs TRBV15 and TRBJ2-6, with a tentative D call TRBD2 (7 bases). This CDR3 is built from 16 residues. Germline-derived CDR1 and CDR2 are LNHNV and YYDKDF (reference sequence). V lost 6 bases to trimming and J lost 2 bases, with 14 bases between them. For the CDR3, the DNA is TGTGCCACCAGAGAAGGGGGGGTGGCTGGGGCCAACGTCCTGACTTTC. Translating gives CATREGGVAGANVLTF.

The table lists this clonotype with many counts. The chain carries TRBV7-2 and TRBJ1-5; tentative D call: TRBD1 (5 bases). With 5 bases removed from V and 2 bases from J, the gap between germline ends came to 28 bases. Per the germline V gene, CDR1 is SGHTA and CDR2 is FQGNSA. The CDR3 is 20 amino acids. The CDR3 loop reads CASSPRVFGPSISGNQPQHF. CDR3 sequence (DNA): TGTGCCAGCAGCCCCAGGGTTTTCGGTCCGTCGATTTCGGGCAATCAGCCCCAGCATTTT.

This clonotype was seen many times. The genes are TRBV12-3 or TRBV12-4 and TRBJ2-1; no clear D gene. The CDR3 covers 11 residues. Between the trimmed V and J ends, which lost 7 bases and 4 bases, there was a span of 5 bases. The DNA of the CDR3 is TGTGCCAGCACGAGATACAATGAGCAGTTCTTC. As protein: CASTRYNEQFF.

This clonotype appeared many times. This chain links TRBV6-5 with TRBJ1-1; TRBD1 aligns across 8 bases. The germline gives CDR1 MNHEY, CDR2 SVGAGI. Unmatched junction bases numbered 5, after V lost 7 bases and J lost 4 bases. This CDR3 contains 13 residues. CDR3 sequence: CASKRTGSTEAFF. CDR3 nucleotide sequence: TGTGCCAGCAAGCGGACAGGGTCCACTGAAGCTTTCTTT.

In this sample, this clonotype turned up many times. The chain couples TRBV20-1 to TRBJ1-1; weak D call: TRBD1 (5 bases). The CDR3 sequence is 14 residues long. V shed 5 bases and J shed 1 base, with 14 bases lying between them. Germline CDR1 DFQATT, CDR2 SNEGSKA (reference sequence). CDR3 loop: CSAEGTQANTEAFF. The CDR3 DNA follows: TGCAGTGCTGAAGGGACTCAGGCGAACACTGAAGCTTTCTTT.